These T cell receptor beta chains were read from a single sample in a study of cytomegalovirus exposure and HLA in healthy donors. Repertoires were generated with immunoSEQ multiplex PCR, while TCRdb's copy carries only in-frame clones and drops some. Seen here are about 140,000 clones, roughly 76% observed once, and the top ten hold about 1.2%. Input material: PBMCs. Receptors originate from a woman in her forties in good health and CMV-seronegative. Each CDR3 is given with its conserved first and last residue. A D gene is named only where the DNA matches it firmly. Part of the rows lack a size; the others show once, few, many or a class for expanded clones.

v_call,d_call,clone_size,cdr3_aa
TRBV7-3,.,.,CASSLTGGPLSGANVLTF
TRBV29-1,.,few,CSVEDGANTEAFF
TRBV9,.,.,CASSVVPGLTDTQYF
TRBV4-2,TRBD1,.,CASSSGTGWLYEQFF
TRBV7-3,.,.,CASSPRGHYQETQYF
TRBV10-1,.,.,CASNGRKQRSGETQYF
TRBV7-6,TRBD2,.,CASRVPSGQQLTNTGELFF
TRBV28,.,.,CASSLFPVGNTIYF
TRBV18,TRBD1,.,CASSPGQYNQPQHF
TRBV6-6,.,.,CASSYRGGDQPQHF
TRBV13,.,.,CASSLTGQNYGYTF
TRBV28,.,few,CASSGAPAKFF
TRBV7-9,TRBD2,.,CASSSVLAGSDNEQFF